This T cell receptor beta chain comes out of a study of read filtering for tumor transcriptome and immune sequencing. Background on the study: IR-seq gave about 4.05 to 11 million TCR reads per sample; RNA-seq gave about 75 to 1,400.

Molecular barcoded adaptors covering alpha/delta and beta/gamma chains were used on 400 to 450 ng RNA. TCRdb reanalysed the reads using MiXCR and keeps one entry per CDR3 protein. This table has roughly 82,000 distinct CDR3 sequences, 12% appearing once. The study's findings and limits: The sorted CD138-negative fraction was a mixed bone marrow immune population, not purified T cells. Dropping single-read clonotypes raised IR-seq and RNA-seq shared-clonotype correlation. Roughly 82% of IR-seq clonotypes had a single read, yet these held around 3.5% of reads.

The CDR3 runs to 15 residues. The germline V gene has CDR1 SEHNR and CDR2 FQNEAQ (reference sequence). V lost 5 bases and J lost 5, with 16 bases in between. This clonotype came up many times. Its specificity is not known. Sequenced sample: a population of CD138-negative cells sorted from bone marrow. This chain links TRBV7-9 with TRBJ2-1; tentatively, D is TRBD1 or TRBD2 (7 bases each). This receptor was taken from a donor older than 35 with multiple myeloma. The CDR3: CASSPRGRENNEQFF. The CDR3 DNA follows: TGTGCCAGCAGCCCAAGGGGGCGGGAGAACAATGAGCAGTTCTTC.